This TCR beta chain was sequenced during a study of vaccination effects on CD4 cells after COVID-19. Between the trimmed V and J ends, which lost 8 bases and 4 bases, there was a span of 15 bases. The CDR3 has 13 amino acids. Germline assignment: CDR1 SQVTM and CDR2 ANQGSEA. Researchers isolated CD4+ T cells once roughly ten days of culture had elapsed. Concerning this clone itself: The target antigen is unknown.

The method was immunoSEQ multiplex PCR; TCRdb's version includes in-frame clones alone and lacks a portion of them. The table lists roughly 31,000 clones, about two thirds of them singletons. V is TRBV29-1 and J is TRBJ2-1, with a tentative D call TRBD1 (5 bases). The sequences come from CD4+ T cells from PBMCs cultured without peptide, collected before COVID-19 vaccination. The source is a human donor who received a COVID-19 vaccine. The CDR3 region is CSSRGRVYNEQFF. The DNA for the CDR3 is TGCAGCTCAAGGGGCAGGGTTTACAATGAGCAGTTCTTC.